This T cell receptor (beta chain) emerged from a study of cytomegalovirus exposure and HLA in healthy donors. Across the whole study: Tens of millions of unique TCRs from HLA-typed donors were held in an early release of data.

The CDR3 consists of 13 residues. Germline CDR1 reads MNHNY; CDR2 reads SVGAGI (reference sequence). Trimming removed 6 bases from V and 8 bases from J, with 11 bases in between. PCR amplification relied on 60 Vbeta primers (plus 13 Jbeta primers). Clones were sequenced by immunoSEQ multiplex PCR, and TCRdb holds only the in-frame ones, with some missing. The sample contains 140,000 or so clones, 70% to 85% of which appear only once. The sequencing sample was made of PBMCs. The chain uses TRBV6-6 and TRBJ1-6, with TRBD1 as a possible D gene (5 bases). This receptor was identified in a man in his forties or fifties in good health and CMV-seronegative. CDR3 sequence (DNA): TGTGCCAGCAGGGGAGGGGCCCATTCACCCCTCCACTTT. Protein sequence: CASRGGAHSPLHF.